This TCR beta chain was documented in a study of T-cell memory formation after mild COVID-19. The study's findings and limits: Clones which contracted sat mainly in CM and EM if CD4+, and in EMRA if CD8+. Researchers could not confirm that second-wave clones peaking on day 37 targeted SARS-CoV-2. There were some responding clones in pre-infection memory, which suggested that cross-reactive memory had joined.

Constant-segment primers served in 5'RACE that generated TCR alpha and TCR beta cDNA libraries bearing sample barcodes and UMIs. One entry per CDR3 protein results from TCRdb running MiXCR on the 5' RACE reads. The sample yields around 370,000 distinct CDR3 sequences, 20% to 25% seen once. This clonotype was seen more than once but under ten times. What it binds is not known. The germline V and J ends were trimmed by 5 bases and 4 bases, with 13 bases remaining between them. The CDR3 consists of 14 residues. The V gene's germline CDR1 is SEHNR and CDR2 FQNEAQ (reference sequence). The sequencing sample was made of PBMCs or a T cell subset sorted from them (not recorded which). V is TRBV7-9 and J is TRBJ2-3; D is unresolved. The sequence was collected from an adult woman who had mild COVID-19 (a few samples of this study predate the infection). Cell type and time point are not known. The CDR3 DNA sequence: TGTGCCAGCAGCCAAGTACGGAGCCCAGATACGCAGTATTTT. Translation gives CASSQVRSPDTQYF.